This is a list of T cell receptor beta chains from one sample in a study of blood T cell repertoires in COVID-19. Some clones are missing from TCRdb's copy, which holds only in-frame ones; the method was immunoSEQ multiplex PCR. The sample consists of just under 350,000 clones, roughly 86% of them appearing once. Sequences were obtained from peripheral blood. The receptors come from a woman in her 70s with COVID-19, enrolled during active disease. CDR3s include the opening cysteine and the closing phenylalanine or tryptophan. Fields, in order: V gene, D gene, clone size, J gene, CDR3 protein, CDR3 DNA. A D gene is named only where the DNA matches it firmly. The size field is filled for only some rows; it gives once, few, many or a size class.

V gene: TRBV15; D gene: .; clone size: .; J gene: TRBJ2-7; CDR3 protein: CATSRVGQGKDEQYF; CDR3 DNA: TGTGCCACCAGCAGGGTAGGGCAGGGGAAAGACGAGCAGTACTTC
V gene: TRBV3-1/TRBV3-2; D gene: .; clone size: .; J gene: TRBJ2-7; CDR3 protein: CASSQSDEQYF; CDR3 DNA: TGTGCCAGCAGCCAATCGGACGAGCAGTACTTC
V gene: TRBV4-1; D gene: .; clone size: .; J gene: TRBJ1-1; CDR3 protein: CASSQVWAGLNTEAFF; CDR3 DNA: TGCGCCAGCAGCCAAGTATGGGCAGGCTTGAACACTGAAGCTTTCTTT
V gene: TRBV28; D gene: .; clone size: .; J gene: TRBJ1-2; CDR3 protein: CASTPGGVNYGYTF; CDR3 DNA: TGTGCCAGCACCCCGGGGGGCGTTAACTATGGCTACACCTTC
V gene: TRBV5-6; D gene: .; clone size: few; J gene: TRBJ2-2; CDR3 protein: CASSPLRLENTGELFF; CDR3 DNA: TGTGCCAGCAGCCCACTTCGTTTAGAGAACACCGGGGAGCTGTTTTTT
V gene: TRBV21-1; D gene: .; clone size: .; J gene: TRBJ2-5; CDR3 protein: CASSKAVLRGPQETQYF; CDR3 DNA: TGTGCCAGCAGCAAAGCCGTTCTCCGAGGCCCCCAAGAGACCCAGTACTTC
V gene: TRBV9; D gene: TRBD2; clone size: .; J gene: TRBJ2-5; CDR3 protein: CASSVSGGVQETQYF; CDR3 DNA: TGTGCCAGCAGCGTTAGCGGGGGGGTTCAAGAGACCCAGTACTTC
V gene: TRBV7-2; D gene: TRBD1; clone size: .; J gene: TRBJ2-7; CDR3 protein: CASSLAGTGGEQYF; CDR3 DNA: TGTGCCAGCAGCTTAGCGGGGACAGGGGGCGAGCAGTACTTC
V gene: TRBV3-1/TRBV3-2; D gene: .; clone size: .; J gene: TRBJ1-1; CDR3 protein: CASSHLRGGASEAFF; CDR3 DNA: TGTGCCAGCAGCCACCTCCGGGGGGGCGCGTCTGAAGCTTTCTTT
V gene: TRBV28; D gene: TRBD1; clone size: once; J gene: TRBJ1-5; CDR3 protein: CASSTGGGTQPQHF; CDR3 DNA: TGTGCCAGCAGCACAGGGGGAGGTACTCAGCCCCAGCATTTT
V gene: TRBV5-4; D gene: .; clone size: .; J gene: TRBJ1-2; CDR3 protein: CASSSWTINYGYTF; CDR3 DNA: TGTGCCAGCAGCTCCTGGACAATTAACTATGGCTACACCTTC
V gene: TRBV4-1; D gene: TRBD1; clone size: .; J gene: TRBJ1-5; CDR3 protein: CASSQGTGGGQPQHF; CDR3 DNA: TGCGCCAGCAGCCAAGGGACAGGGGGGGGTCAGCCCCAGCATTTT
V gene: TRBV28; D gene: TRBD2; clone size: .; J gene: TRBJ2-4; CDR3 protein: CASSGGDLKNIQYF; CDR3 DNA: TGTGCCAGCAGTGGGGGGGACCTAAAAAACATTCAGTACTTC
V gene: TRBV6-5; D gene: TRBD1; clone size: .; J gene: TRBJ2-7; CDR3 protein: CASSFRDRGTYEQYF; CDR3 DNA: TGTGCCAGCAGTTTCCGGGACAGGGGGACCTACGAGCAGTACTTC
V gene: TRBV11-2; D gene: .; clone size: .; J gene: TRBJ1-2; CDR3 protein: CASSQIGGPDGYTF; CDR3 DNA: TGTGCCAGCAGCCAAATCGGGGGGCCGGATGGCTACACCTTC
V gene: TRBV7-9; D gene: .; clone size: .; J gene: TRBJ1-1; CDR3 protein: CASSPPRASGSTEAFF; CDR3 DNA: TGTGCCAGCAGCCCCCCAAGGGCCAGCGGATCCACTGAAGCTTTCTTT
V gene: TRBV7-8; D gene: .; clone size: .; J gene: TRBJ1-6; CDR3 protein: CASSLMRDSPLHF; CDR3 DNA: TGTGCCAGCAGCTTAATGAGGGATTCACCCCTCCACTTT
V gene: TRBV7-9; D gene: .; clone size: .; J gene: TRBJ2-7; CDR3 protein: CASSFLGKINEQYF; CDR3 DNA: TGTGCCAGCAGCTTCCTCGGGAAAATCAACGAGCAGTACTTC
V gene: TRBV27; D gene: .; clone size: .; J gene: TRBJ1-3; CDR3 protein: CASSKGLISGNTIYF; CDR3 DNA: TGTGCCAGCAGCAAGGGGTTAATCTCTGGAAACACCATATATTTT
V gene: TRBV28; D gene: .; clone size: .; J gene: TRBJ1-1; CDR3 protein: CASSPVGGRENTEAFF; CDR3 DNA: TGTGCCAGCAGTCCCGTGGGGGGGCGGGAGAACACTGAAGCTTTCTTT
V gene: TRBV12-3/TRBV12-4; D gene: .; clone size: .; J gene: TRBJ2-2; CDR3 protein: CASSLRDTGELFF; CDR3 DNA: TGTGCCAGCAGTCTGCGGGACACCGGGGAGCTGTTTTTT
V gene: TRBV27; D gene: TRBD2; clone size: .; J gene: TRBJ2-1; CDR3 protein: CASIRLAGGYNEQFF; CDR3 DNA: TGTGCCAGCATTAGACTAGCGGGGGGGTACAATGAGCAGTTCTTC
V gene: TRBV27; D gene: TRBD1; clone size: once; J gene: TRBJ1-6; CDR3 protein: CASGRELTGTRSSYNSPLHF; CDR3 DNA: TGTGCCAGCGGTCGAGAATTGACAGGGACAAGGAGCTCCTATAATTCACCCCTCCACTTT
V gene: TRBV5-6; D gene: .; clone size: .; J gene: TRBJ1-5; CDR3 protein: CASSSDRNQPQHF; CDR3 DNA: TGTGCCAGCAGTTCGGACAGAAATCAGCCCCAGCATTTT
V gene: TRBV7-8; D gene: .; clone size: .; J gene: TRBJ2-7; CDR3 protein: CASSLPTGTYEQYF; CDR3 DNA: TGTGCCAGCAGCTTACCGACAGGAACCTACGAGCAGTACTTC
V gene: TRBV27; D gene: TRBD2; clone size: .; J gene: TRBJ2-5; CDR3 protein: CASSLSAREAGEETQYF; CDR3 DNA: TGTGCCAGCAGTTTATCGGCCCGGGAAGCGGGAGAAGAGACCCAGTACTTC
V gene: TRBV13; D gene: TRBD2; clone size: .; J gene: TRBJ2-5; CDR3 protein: CASSLRIAGGRRETQYF; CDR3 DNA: TGTGCCAGCAGCTTAAGAATAGCGGGGGGGCGCCGAGAGACCCAGTACTTC
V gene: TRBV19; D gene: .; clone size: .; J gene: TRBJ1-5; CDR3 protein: CASTRAGNQPQHF; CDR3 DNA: TGTGCCAGTACTCGAGCGGGGAATCAGCCCCAGCATTTT
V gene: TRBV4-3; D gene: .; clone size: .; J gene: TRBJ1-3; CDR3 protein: CASSQDTGGLGNTIYF; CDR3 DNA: TGCGCCAGCAGCCAAGATACGGGGGGCCTTGGAAACACCATATATTTT
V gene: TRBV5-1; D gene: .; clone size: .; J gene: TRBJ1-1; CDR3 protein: CASSLTGWHTEAFF; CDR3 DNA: TGCGCCAGCAGCCTGACAGGTTGGCACACTGAAGCTTTCTTT
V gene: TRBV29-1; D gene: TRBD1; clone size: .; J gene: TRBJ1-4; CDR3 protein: CSVQAGGFEKLFF; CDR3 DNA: TGCAGCGTGCAGGCAGGGGGATTTGAAAAACTGTTTTTT
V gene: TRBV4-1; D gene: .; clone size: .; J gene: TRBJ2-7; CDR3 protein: CASSQNPTGTHYEQYF; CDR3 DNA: TGCGCCAGCAGCCAGAACCCAACAGGGACCCACTACGAGCAGTACTTC
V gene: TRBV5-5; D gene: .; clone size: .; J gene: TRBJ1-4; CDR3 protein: CASSWGTGELFF; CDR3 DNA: TGTGCCAGCAGCTGGGGAACAGGAGAACTGTTTTTT
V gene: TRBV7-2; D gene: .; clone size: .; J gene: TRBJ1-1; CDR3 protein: CASSLERTESTEAFF; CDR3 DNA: TGTGCCAGCAGCTTAGAACGGACAGAATCGACTGAAGCTTTCTTT
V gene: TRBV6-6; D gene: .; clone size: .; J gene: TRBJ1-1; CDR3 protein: CASTPSLSLGNTEAFF; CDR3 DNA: TGTGCCAGCACTCCCTCGTTGTCCCTAGGGAACACTGAAGCTTTCTTT
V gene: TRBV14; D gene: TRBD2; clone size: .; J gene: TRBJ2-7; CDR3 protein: CASSGGEYEQYF; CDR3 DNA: TGTGCCAGCAGCGGGGGGGAGTACGAGCAGTACTTC
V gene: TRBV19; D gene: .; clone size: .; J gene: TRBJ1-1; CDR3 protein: CASSHGAGDDTEAFF; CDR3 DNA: TGTGCCAGTAGTCACGGAGCGGGGGATGATACTGAAGCTTTCTTT
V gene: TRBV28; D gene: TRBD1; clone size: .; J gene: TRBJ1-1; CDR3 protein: CASSLSQGAQTEAFF; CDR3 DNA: TGTGCCAGCAGTTTGTCACAGGGGGCGCAAACTGAAGCTTTCTTT
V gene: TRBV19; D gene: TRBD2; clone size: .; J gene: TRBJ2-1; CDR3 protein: CASSILGLAGHNEQFF; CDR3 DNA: TGTGCCAGTAGTATCCTGGGACTAGCGGGGCACAATGAGCAGTTCTTC
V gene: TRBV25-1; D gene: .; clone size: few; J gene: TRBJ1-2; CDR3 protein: CASSAFAGGGDGYTF; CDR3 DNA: TGTGCCAGCAGTGCATTCGCCGGAGGAGGGGATGGCTACACCTTC
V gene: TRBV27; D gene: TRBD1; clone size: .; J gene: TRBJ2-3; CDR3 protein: CASRDRFITQYF; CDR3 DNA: TGTGCCAGCAGGGACAGGTTCATTACGCAGTATTTT
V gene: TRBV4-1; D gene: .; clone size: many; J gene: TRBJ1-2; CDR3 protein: CASSRTAPIQSGYTF; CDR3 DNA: TGCGCCAGCAGCCGGACAGCTCCCATACAGTCTGGCTACACCTTC
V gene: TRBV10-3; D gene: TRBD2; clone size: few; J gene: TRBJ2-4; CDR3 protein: CAISELSRGGKNIQYF; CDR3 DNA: TGTGCCATCAGTGAGCTTTCTCGGGGGGGCAAAAACATTCAGTACTTC
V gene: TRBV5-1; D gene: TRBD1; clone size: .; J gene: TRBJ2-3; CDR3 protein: CASTAWGQGEGDTQYF; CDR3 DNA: TGCGCCAGCACGGCTTGGGGACAGGGAGAGGGGGATACGCAGTATTTT
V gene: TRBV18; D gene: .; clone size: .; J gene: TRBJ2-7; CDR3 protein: CASSPDSFEQYF; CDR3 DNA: TGTGCCAGCTCACCCGACTCGTTCGAGCAGTACTTC
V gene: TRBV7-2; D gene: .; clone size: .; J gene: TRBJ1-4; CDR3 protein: CASSATGLSTEKLFF; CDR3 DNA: TGTGCCAGCAGCGCCACTGGGCTATCGACTGAAAAACTGTTTTTT
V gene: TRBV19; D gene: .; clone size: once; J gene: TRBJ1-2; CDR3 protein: CASTQGTLNYGYTF; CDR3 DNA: TGTGCCAGTACCCAAGGGACACTCAACTATGGCTACACCTTC
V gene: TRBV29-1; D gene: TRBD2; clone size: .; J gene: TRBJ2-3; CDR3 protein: CSVVVAGGRDTQYF; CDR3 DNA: TGCAGCGTTGTGGTTGCGGGGGGTAGGGATACGCAGTATTTT
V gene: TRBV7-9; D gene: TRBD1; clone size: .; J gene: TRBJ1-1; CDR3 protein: CASSSTGGAGTEAFF; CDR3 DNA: TGTGCCAGCAGCTCGACAGGGGGCGCGGGCACTGAAGCTTTCTTT
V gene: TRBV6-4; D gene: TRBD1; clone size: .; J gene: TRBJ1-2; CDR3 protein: CASSQVGDSPWGYTF; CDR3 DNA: TGTGCCAGCAGTCAAGTAGGGGACAGCCCCTGGGGCTACACCTTC
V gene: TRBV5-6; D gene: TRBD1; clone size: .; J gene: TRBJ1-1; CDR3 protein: CASSLIGGLGTEAFF; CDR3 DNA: TGTGCCAGCAGCTTGATAGGGGGCCTGGGCACTGAAGCTTTCTTT
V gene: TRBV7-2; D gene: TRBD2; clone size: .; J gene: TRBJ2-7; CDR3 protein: CASSWGASGYEQYF; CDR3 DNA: TGTGCCAGCAGCTGGGGGGCTAGCGGGTACGAGCAGTACTTC
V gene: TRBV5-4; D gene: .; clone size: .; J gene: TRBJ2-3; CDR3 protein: CASSPAAVPDTQYF; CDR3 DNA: TGTGCCAGCAGCCCGGCGGCAGTCCCAGATACGCAGTATTTT